This TCR beta chain was sequenced for a study of technical replicates of blood from a handful of donors. This CDR3 is 10 amino acids long. Per germline, CDR1 MDHEN and CDR2 SYDVKM. Turning to this clone: A read error may produce the germline difference seen at one junction end.

Repertoires were generated with immunoSEQ multiplex PCR, while TCRdb's copy carries only in-frame clones and drops some. The repertoire includes 65,000 to 95,000 clones, about 94% of them detected once, and approximately 0.42% sits in the top ten. The sequence came from a human donor in good health. Sequencing used T cells isolated from PBMCs. The rearrangement joins TRBV28 to TRBJ2-7, with D tentatively TRBD1 (6 bases). CDR3 nucleotide sequence: TGTGCCAGCAGAACAGGGATAATTCTCTTC. It translates to CASRTGIILF. Filled out from reference TRBV28 and TRBJ2-7, the complete variable domain reads DVKVTQSSRYLVKRTGEKVFLECVQDMDHENMFWYRQDPGLGLRLIYFSYDVKMKEKGDIPEGYSVSREKKERFSLILESASTNQTSMYLCASRTGIILFGPGTRLTVT.